Listed here are 28 T cell receptor beta chains from one sample, sequenced in a study of blood T cells in healthy people across ages. A second PCR of roughly 7 to 11 cycles used a sample-barcoded 5' primer and a J-beta primer mix. TCRdb recomputed calls from the 5' RACE reads with MiXCR, one row per CDR3 protein. This table holds under 2,000,000 distinct CDR3 sequences, roughly 50% found once. Material: blood. The receptors were sampled from a woman in her 40s in good health.

This clonotype occurred a few times. The chain carries TRBV12-3 or TRBV12-4 and TRBJ2-1; possibly TRBD2 for D (5 bases). V lost 4 bases to trimming and J lost 10 bases, with 11 bases between them. The CDR3 runs 12 residues. CDR3 sequence: CASSSEGLEQFF. The CDR3 DNA is TGTGCCAGCAGTTCAGAAGGACTGGAGCAGTTCTTC.

V gene TRBV5-6 combines with J gene TRBJ1-2; D is undetermined. Germline loops: CDR1 SGHDT, CDR2 YYEEEE. Between the trimmed V and J ends, which lost 4 bases and 0 bases, there was a span of 13 bases. The CDR3 loop spans 15 amino acids. CDR3 loop: CASSPGPQSNYGYTF. For the CDR3, the DNA is TGTGCCAGCAGCCCCGGACCGCAATCTAACTATGGCTACACCTTC.

This sequence joins TRBV27 and TRBJ1-6, with TRBD1 identical over 7 bases. V was clipped by 7 bases and J by 5 bases; unmatched bases: 14. This CDR3 is built from 17 residues. The germline gives CDR1 MNHEY, CDR2 SMNVEV (reference sequence). In DNA, the CDR3 is TGTGCCAGCACCCGTGAGAGACAGGGTCCCCATAATTCACCCCTCCACTTT. Its protein product is CASTRERQGPHNSPLHF.

This clonotype was picked up a small number of times. The gene calls are TRBV4-1 and TRBJ2-5; D could derive from TRBD1 or TRBD2 (5 bases each). The CDR3 has 17 amino acids. Trimming removed 0 bases from V and 1 base from J, with 15 bases in between. The germline V gene has CDR1 MGHRA and CDR2 YSYEKL. In DNA, the CDR3 is TGCGCCAGCAGCCAAGAAGGGACCGGGTCTCTCCAAGAGACCCAGTACTTC. Protein product: CASSQEGTGSLQETQYF.

This clonotype occurred a few times. The gene calls are TRBV29-1 and TRBJ2-5, with D perhaps given as TRBD1 or TRBD2 (7 bases each). This CDR3 is 15 amino acids long. Deletions cut 6 bases from V and 6 bases from J, with 23 bases between. Germline V gives CDR1 SQVTM, CDR2 ANQGSEA. Written as DNA, the CDR3 is TGCAGCGTAACTCCTTTGACAGGGAGGGGGCAGACCCAGTACTTC. Protein product: CSVTPLTGRGQTQYF.

This rearrangement joins TRBV2 to TRBJ2-4; 9 bases line up with TRBD1. The J call may be incorrect, as the DNA end agrees better with TRBJ2-7. Per germline, CDR1 SNHLY and CDR2 FYNNEI. The CDR3 is 14 residues long. CDR3 nucleotide sequence: TGTGCCAGCAGTGGAGGGACAGGGCCCTACGAGCAGTACTTC. It translates to CASSGGTGPYEQYF.

This clonotype showed up just a few times. V and J are TRBV6-1 and TRBJ2-1; D possibly corresponds to TRBD1 (5 bases). The CDR3 is 15 amino acids. Trimming pared 3 bases from V and 5 bases from J, leaving 14 bases between. Germline V gives CDR1 MNHNS, CDR2 SASEGT. CDR3 DNA: TGTGCCAGCAGTGAGGAAGGACACTTAAACAATGAGCAGTTCTTC. It codes for CASSEEGHLNNEQFF.

V is TRBV6-5 and J is TRBJ1-1, with D tentatively TRBD1 (5 bases). Trimming left V 8 bases short and J 4 bases short, with 14 bases between. Germline-derived CDR1 and CDR2 are MNHEY and SVGAGI. The CDR3 loop spans 13 amino acids. CDR3 sequence (DNA): TGTGCCAGCGGAATGTTGGGGGGCACTGAAGCTTTCTTT. It yields the protein CASGMLGGTEAFF.

The CDR3 sequence: CASSQGPQQRDTQYF. The DNA for the CDR3 is TGCGCCAGCAGCCAAGGCCCTCAGCAGAGAGATACGCAGTATTTT. This rearrangement joins TRBV4-1 to TRBJ2-3; D unresolved. The V end lost 1 base, the J end lost 5 bases, and 13 bases lay between the germline ends. Germline V gene lookup returns CDR1 MGHRA and CDR2 YSYEKL. The CDR3 loop spans 15 amino acids.

This chain links TRBV27 with TRBJ1-2, with D possibly being TRBD1 (6 bases). CDR1 and CDR2 from the germline V gene are MNHEY and SMNVEV (reference sequence). The CDR3 is 12 amino acids. Trimming removed 10 bases from V and 4 bases from J, with 13 bases in between. The CDR3 DNA follows: TGTGCCACTCTGACAGGCCTCTATGGCTACACCTTC. Encoded protein: CATLTGLYGYTF.

The rearrangement links TRBV4-3 to TRBJ2-7; the D call may be TRBD1 or TRBD2 (5 bases each). V shed 0 bases and J shed 5 bases, with 17 bases lying between them. The CDR3 loop spans 16 amino acids. Per the germline V gene, CDR1 is LGHNA and CDR2 is YSLEER. The CDR3: CASSQEWWGMADEQYF. The CDR3 DNA reads TGCGCCAGCAGCCAAGAATGGTGGGGGATGGCGGACGAGCAGTACTTC.

This rearrangement joins TRBV20-1 to TRBJ1-5, with D uncertain. The germline V gene encodes CDR1 DFQATT and CDR2 SNEGSKA (reference sequence). The CDR3 covers 14 residues. The V and J ends lost 0 bases and 7 bases respectively, with 13 bases between them. As DNA, the CDR3 is TGCAGTGCTAGAGATTCCCAGGTTGCGCAGCCCCAGCATTTT. Residues: CSARDSQVAQPQHF.

About this clonotype: One base away lies a much larger clone, so this may be a sequencing read error. V and J are TRBV5-1 and TRBJ2-7; 7 bases match TRBD1. The J segment lost 7 bases and the V segment lost 4 bases, leaving 11 bases of the junction unmatched. The CDR3 sequence is 14 residues long. Germline CDR1 reads SGHRS; CDR2 reads YFSETQ. The chain's CDR3 is CASSQGQMLNEQYF. The DNA of the CDR3 is TGCGCCAGCAGCCAGGGACAGATGCTCAATGAGCAGTACTTC.

The chain joins TRBV13 to TRBJ1-1; D is ambiguous. The V gene lost 6 bases and the J gene lost 4 bases, with 12 bases spanning the gap. The germline V gene has CDR1 PRHDT and CDR2 FYEKMQ (reference sequence). The length of the CDR3 is 13 residues. CDR3 protein: CASSLILPTEAFF. As DNA, the CDR3 is TGTGCCAGCAGTCTGATACTCCCCACTGAAGCTTTCTTT. Together with reference TRBV13 and TRBJ1-1, the CDR3 gives the full variable domain: AAGVIQSPRHLIKEKRETATLKCYPIPRHDTVYWYQQGPGQDPQFLISFYEKMQSDKGSIPDRFSAQQFSDYHSELNMSSLELGDSALYFCASSLILPTEAFFGQGTRLTVV.

Concerning this clonotype: Just one base apart from a much larger clone, this may be a read error. This chain links TRBV4-3 with TRBJ2-4; D is possibly TRBD2 (5 bases). The DNA end favors TRBJ2-7, so the J call may be wrong. In germline, CDR1 is LGHNA, CDR2 YSLEER. This CDR3 has 13 amino acids. The DNA for the CDR3 is TGCGCCAGCAACCAAGCGGTGGGGTACGAGCAGTACTTC. It codes for CASNQAVGYEQYF.

In the case of this clonotype: A read error is likely, as this CDR3 ends without the conserved phenylalanine or tryptophan. This sequence joins TRBV20-1 and TRBJ2-1; TRBD1 aligns across 7 bases. The CDR3 runs 12 residues. With 4 bases clipped from V and 8 bases from J, the junction kept 5 bases outside the gene matches. CDR1 is DFQATT, CDR2 SNEGSKA, per germline (reference sequence). CDR3 nucleotide sequence: TGCAGTGCTAAGCAGGGGGAGTATGAGCAGTTCTCC. Translation gives CSAKQGEYEQFS.

The J gene is TRBJ2-6, the V gene TRBV14; a possible D gene is TRBD1 (6 bases). The CDR3 loop spans 18 amino acids. CDR1 and CDR2 (germline): SGHDN, FVKESK. Trimming removed 2 bases from V and 0 bases from J, with 14 bases in between. The CDR3 DNA follows: TGTGCCAGCAGCCAAACCGCCGGGACATTCTCTGGGGCCAACGTCCTGACTTTC. Translation gives CASSQTAGTFSGANVLTF.

The chain joins TRBV12-3 or TRBV12-4 to TRBJ2-7; 10 nucleotides agree with TRBD1. The V gene end was trimmed by 7 bases and the J gene end by 9 bases; junction bases not matched to a gene: 12. CDR3 size: 14 residues. This chain's CDR3 is CASTLAGTGVGQYF. The CDR3 coding sequence is TGTGCCAGCACCCTCGCCGGGACAGGGGTCGGGCAGTACTTC.

The V and J genes are TRBV15 and TRBJ2-5; TRBD2 agrees at 9 bases. CDR3 length: 15 amino acids. The V gene end was trimmed by 4 bases and the J gene end by 2 bases; junction bases not matched to a gene: 5. Looked up from germline, CDR1 is LNHNV and CDR2 is YYDKDF (reference sequence). DNA for the CDR3: TGTGCCACCAGCAACGGACTAGCGAGGCAAGAGACCCAGTACTTC. This encodes CATSNGLARQETQYF.

This clonotype has ten or more counts. The chain combines TRBV24-1 with TRBJ2-1, with a possible D match to TRBD2 (5 bases). CDR3 length: 16 residues. From germline, CDR1 is KGHDR and CDR2 SFDVKD. V lost 0 bases and J 0 bases, leaving 8 bases between the germline ends. CDR3: CATSDLVGSSYNEQFF. Written as DNA, the CDR3 is TGTGCCACCAGTGATTTGGTGGGGAGCTCCTACAATGAGCAGTTCTTC.

This clonotype was detected only a few times. The chain employs TRBV12-3 or TRBV12-4 and TRBJ2-5; TRBD2 might be the D (7 bases). Deletions cut 5 bases from V and 1 base from J, with 14 bases between. The CDR3 consists of 15 residues. CDR3 nucleotides: TGTGCCAGCAGTCCCCAGGGGACTATCCAAGAGACCCAGTACTTC. Encoded protein: CASSPQGTIQETQYF.

The sample holds a few counts of this clonotype. V and J are TRBV7-2 and TRBJ2-5; D possibly corresponds to TRBD2 (6 bases). Trimming shortened V by 2 bases and J by 5 bases, and 12 bases separated the two germline ends. CDR3 length: 14 amino acids. CDR1 and CDR2 from the germline V gene are SGHTA and FQGNSA. Here the CDR3 reads CASSLQGGAETQYF. In nucleotides, the CDR3 is TGTGCCAGCAGCTTACAGGGCGGGGCTGAGACCCAGTACTTC.

This clonotype has only a few counts. This chain connects TRBV24-1 to TRBJ2-3, with 7 bases fitting TRBD1. The CDR3 length is 17 residues. Germline-derived CDR1 and CDR2 are KGHDR and SFDVKD. V was pared by 4 bases and J by 4 bases, with 13 bases of the junction left unmatched. The CDR3 coding sequence is TGTGCCACCAGTGACCGAGCGACAGGGACGGTCTCAGATACGCAGTATTTT. This translates into CATSDRATGTVSDTQYF.

The chain uses TRBV20-1 and TRBJ2-1; TRBD1 or TRBD2 may be the D gene (7 bases each). V was trimmed by 6 bases and J by 4 bases, leaving 16 bases between them. The germline V gene has CDR1 DFQATT and CDR2 SNEGSKA (reference sequence). The CDR3 length is 14 residues. The CDR3 region is CSAHRGGGYNEQFF. CDR3 nucleotides: TGCAGTGCCCACAGGGGAGGGGGATACAATGAGCAGTTCTTC.

This clonotype was found a few times. The chain carries TRBV7-6 and TRBJ2-3; D gene unclear. Germline CDR1 SGHVS, CDR2 FNYEAQ. CDR3 length: 13 amino acids. The ends were cut back, 5 bases at V and 6 bases at J, with 12 bases in the middle. The CDR3 DNA sequence: TGTGCCAGCAGCGCCGAAATTCGGGATACGCAGTATTTT. This gives the protein CASSAEIRDTQYF.

The chain recombines TRBV24-1 with TRBJ1-5; D not certain. V lost 0 bases to trimming and J lost 4 bases, with 6 bases between them. The CDR3 loop spans 14 amino acids. The V gene's germline CDR1 is KGHDR and CDR2 SFDVKD. The CDR3 coding sequence is TGTGCCACCAGTGATTTGAATTCTAATCAGCCCCAGCATTTT. It encodes CATSDLNSNQPQHF.

The genes are TRBV6-5 and TRBJ1-4; D may be TRBD1 (6 bases). V lost 2 bases and J 7 bases, leaving 14 bases between the germline ends. CDR3 length: 15 residues. The germline V gene has CDR1 MNHEY and CDR2 SVGAGI. The CDR3 is CASSYRGAGIEKLFF. The CDR3 DNA reads as TGTGCCAGCAGTTACCGGGGGGCGGGTATTGAAAAACTGTTTTTT.

V and J are TRBV28 and TRBJ2-3; no firm D call. This CDR3 contains 13 residues. V was clipped by 7 bases and J by 2 bases, with 10 bases between them. CDR1 is MDHEN, CDR2 SYDVKM, per germline. The CDR3 protein is CASTVDLTDTQYF. CDR3 DNA: TGTGCCAGCACCGTCGACCTCACAGATACGCAGTATTTT.